The following is a TCR beta chain sequence with its context. What it binds is unknown. The sample comes from a study of identical twins. Points from the study as a whole: The study based its conclusions on cross-sectional statistical analysis and did not follow the same donors. Whereas memory repertoires showed no such difference, abundant cord blood beta clonotypes carried fewer insertions.

V shed 1 base and J 4 bases; nucleotides not matched to a gene: 13. CDR3 length: 18 residues. Germline-derived CDR1 and CDR2 are SQVTM and ANQGSEA. Unique molecular identifiers were present on the cDNA, and a universal primer site came from template switching. TCRdb called the 5' RACE reads again in MiXCR, with one record for every CDR3 protein. Counted here are hundreds of thousands of distinct CDR3 sequences, more than 9% occurring once; the ten biggest clones make up 7.2%. The data also belong to a second study, concerning yellow fever vaccine responses in identical twins. That study adds: Reports say the vaccine T cell response in twins looked partly convergent and partly personalized.

This sequence originates from a woman between 18 and 29 years old in good health. The chain recombines TRBV29-1 with TRBJ2-1; TRBD2 agrees at 10 bases. Sequenced sample: CD8+ T cells sorted from blood. The DNA for the CDR3 is TGCAGCGTTGAAGTGGGACTAGCGCAACTCCGACAGTACAATGAGCAGTTCTTC. As protein: CSVEVGLAQLRQYNEQFF.